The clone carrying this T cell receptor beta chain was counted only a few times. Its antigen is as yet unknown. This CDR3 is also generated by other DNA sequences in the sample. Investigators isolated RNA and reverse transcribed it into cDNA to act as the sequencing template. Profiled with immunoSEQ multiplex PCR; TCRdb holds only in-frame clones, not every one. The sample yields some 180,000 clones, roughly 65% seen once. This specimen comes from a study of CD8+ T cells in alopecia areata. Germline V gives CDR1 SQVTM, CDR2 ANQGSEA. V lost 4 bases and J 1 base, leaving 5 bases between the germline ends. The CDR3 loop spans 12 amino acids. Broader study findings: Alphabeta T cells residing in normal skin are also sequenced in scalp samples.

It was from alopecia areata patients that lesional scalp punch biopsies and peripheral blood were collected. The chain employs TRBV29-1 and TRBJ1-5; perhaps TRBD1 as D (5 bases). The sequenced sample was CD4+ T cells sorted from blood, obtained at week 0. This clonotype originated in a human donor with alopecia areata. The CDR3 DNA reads TGCAGCGTTGGGGGCAGCAATCAGCCCCAGCATTTT. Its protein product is CSVGGSNQPQHF.